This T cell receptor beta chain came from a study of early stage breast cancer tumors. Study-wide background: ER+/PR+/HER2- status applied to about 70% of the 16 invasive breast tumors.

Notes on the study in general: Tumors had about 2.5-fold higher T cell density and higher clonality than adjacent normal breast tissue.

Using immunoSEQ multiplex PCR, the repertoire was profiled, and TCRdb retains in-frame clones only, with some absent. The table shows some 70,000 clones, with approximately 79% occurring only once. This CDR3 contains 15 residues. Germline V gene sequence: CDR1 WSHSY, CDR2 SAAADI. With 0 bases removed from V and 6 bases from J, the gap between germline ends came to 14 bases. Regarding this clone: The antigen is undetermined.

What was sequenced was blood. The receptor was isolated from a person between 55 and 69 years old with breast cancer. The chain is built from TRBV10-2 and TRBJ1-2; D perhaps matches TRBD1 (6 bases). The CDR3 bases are TGCGCCAGCAGTGAGTCGAAAGGTCAGGGGAATGGCTACACCTTC. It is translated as CASSESKGQGNGYTF.